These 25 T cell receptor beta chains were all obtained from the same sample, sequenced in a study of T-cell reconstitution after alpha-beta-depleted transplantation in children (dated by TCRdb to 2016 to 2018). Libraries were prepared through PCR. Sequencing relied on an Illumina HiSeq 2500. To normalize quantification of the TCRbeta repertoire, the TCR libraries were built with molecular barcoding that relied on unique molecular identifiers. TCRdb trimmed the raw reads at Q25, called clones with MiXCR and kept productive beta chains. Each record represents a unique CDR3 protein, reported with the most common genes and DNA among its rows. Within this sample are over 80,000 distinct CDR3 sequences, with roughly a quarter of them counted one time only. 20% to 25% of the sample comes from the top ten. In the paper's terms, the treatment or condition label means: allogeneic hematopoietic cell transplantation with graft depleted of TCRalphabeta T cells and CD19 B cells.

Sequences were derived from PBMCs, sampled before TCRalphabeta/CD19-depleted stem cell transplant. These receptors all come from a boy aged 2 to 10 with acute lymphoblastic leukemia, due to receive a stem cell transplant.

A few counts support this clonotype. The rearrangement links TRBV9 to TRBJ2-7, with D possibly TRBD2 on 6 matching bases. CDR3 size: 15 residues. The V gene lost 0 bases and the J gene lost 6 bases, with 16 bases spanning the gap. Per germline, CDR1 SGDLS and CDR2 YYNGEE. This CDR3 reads CASSVGGGGATEQYF. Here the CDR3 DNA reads TGTGCCAGCAGCGTAGGAGGCGGAGGGGCCACCGAGCAGTACTTC. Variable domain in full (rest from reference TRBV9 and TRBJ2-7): DSGVTQTPKHLITATGQRVTLRCSPRSGDLSVYWYQQSLDQGLQFLIQYYNGEERAKGNILERFSAQQFPDLHSELNLSSLELGDSALYFCASSVGGGGATEQYFGPGTRLTVT.

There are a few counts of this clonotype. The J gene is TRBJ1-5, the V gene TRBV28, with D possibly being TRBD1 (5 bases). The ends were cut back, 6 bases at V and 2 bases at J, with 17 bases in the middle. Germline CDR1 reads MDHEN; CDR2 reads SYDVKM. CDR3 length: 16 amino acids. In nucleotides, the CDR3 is TGTGCCAGCAGCACGCGGGACTATACAGGCAATCAGCCCCAGCATTTT. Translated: CASSTRDYTGNQPQHF.

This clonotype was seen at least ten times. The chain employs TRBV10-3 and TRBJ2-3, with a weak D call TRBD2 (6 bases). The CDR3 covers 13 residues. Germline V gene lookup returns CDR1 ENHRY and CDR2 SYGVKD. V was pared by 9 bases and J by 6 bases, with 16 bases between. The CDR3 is CAILAETRDTQYF. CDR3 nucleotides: TGTGCCATTTTAGCGGAGACGAGGGATACGCAGTATTTT.

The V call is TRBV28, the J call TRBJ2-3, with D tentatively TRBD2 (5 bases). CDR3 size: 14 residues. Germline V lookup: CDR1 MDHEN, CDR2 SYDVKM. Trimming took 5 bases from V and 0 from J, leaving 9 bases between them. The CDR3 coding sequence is TGTGCCAGCAGTCCGGACTTAAGCACAGATACGCAGTATTTT. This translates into CASSPDLSTDTQYF.

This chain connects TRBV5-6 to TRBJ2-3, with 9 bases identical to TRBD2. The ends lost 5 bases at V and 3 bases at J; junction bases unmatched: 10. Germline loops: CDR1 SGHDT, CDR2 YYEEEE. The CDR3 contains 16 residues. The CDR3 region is CASRNRLAEKTDTQYF. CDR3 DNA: TGTGCCAGCAGAAACCGACTAGCGGAGAAAACAGATACGCAGTATTTT.

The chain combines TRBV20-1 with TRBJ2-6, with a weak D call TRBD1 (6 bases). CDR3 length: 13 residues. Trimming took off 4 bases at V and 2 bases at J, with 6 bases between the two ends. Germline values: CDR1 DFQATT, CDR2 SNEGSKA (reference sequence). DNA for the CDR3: TGCAGTGCTAACAGGGCTGGGGCCAACGTCCTGACTTTC. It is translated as CSANRAGANVLTF.

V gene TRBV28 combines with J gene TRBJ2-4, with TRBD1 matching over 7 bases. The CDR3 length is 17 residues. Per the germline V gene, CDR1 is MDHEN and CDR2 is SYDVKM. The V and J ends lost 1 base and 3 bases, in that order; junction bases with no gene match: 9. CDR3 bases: TGTGCCAGCAGTTTATTAAAGGGGGCAGTAGGCAAAAACATTCAGTACTTC. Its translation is CASSLLKGAVGKNIQYF.

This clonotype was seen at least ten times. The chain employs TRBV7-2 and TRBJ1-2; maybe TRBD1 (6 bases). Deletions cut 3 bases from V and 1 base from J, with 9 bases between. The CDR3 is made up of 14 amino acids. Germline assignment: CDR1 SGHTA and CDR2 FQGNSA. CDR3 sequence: CASSLDSGNYGYTF. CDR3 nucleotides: TGTGCCAGCAGCTTGGACAGTGGTAACTATGGCTACACCTTC.

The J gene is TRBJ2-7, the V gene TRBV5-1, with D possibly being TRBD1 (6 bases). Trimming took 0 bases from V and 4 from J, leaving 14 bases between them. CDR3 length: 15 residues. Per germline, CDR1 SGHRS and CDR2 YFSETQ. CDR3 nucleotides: TGCGCCAGCAGCTTGGCCCCCAATGGACAGTACGAGCAGTACTTC. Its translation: CASSLAPNGQYEQYF.

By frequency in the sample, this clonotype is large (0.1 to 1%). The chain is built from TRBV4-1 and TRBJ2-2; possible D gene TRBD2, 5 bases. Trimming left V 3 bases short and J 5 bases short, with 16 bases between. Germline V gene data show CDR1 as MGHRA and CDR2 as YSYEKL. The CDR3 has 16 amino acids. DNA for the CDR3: TGCGCCAGCAGCCAGGACGGACTCCATGGGACCGGGGAGCTGTTTTTT. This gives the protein CASSQDGLHGTGELFF.

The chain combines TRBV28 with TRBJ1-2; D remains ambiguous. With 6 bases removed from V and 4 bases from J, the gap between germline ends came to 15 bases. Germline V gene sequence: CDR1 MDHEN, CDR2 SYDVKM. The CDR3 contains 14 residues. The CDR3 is CASSGSQSVYGYTF. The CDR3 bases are TGTGCCAGCAGCGGGAGCCAGTCGGTCTATGGCTACACCTTC.

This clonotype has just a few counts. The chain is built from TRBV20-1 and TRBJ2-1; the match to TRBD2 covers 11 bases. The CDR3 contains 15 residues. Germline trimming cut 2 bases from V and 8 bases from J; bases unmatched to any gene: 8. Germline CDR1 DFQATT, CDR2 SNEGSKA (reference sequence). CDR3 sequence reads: CSARSGTSGYDEQFF. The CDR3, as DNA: TGCAGTGCTAGATCCGGGACTAGCGGATACGATGAGCAGTTCTTC.

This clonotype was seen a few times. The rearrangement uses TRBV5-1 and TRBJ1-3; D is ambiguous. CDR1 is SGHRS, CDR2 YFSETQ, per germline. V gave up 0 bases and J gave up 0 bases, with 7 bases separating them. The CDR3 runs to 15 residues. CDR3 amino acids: CASSLDEGSGNTIYF. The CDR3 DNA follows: TGCGCCAGCAGCTTGGATGAGGGCTCTGGAAACACCATATATTTT.

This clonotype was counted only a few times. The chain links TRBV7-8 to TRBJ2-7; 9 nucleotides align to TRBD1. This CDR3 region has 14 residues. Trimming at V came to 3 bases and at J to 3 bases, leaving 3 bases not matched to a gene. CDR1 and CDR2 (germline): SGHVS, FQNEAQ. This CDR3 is CASSLRDRDYEQYF. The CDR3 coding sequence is TGTGCCAGCAGCTTGCGGGACAGGGACTACGAGCAGTACTTC.

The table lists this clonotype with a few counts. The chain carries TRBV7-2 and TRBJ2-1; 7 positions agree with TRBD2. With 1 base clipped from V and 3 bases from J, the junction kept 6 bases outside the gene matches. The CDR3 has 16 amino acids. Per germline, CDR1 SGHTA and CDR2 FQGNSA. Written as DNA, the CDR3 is TGTGCCAGCAGCTTAGTGGGTAGCGGGCACTACAATGAGCAGTTCTTC. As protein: CASSLVGSGHYNEQFF.

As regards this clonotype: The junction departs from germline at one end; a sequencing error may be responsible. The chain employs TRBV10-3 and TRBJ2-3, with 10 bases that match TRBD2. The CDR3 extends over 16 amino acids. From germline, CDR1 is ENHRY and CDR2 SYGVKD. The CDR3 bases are TGTCCCATCAGTCATACTAGCGGGGACAGCACAGATACGCAGTATTTT. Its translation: CPISHTSGDSTDTQYF.

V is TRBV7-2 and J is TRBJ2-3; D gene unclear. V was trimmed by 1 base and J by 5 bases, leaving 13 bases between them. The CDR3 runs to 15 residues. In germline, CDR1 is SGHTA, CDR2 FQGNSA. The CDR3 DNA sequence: TGTGCCAGCAGCTTAGGGGTATCGGTGGGAGATACGCAGTATTTT. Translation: CASSLGVSVGDTQYF.

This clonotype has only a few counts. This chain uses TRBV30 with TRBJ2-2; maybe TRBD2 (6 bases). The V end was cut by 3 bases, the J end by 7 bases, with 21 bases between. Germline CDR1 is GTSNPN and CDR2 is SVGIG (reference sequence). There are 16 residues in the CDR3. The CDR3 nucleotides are TGTGCCTGGAGGGTGAACGGAGGGGCCCGGGGCGGGGAGCTGTTTTTT. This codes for CAWRVNGGARGGELFF.

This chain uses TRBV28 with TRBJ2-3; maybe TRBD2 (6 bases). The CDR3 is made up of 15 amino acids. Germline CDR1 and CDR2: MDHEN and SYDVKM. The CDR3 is CAVVSAEGLADTQYF. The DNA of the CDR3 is TGTGCTGTTGTATCCGCGGAGGGGCTCGCAGATACGCAGTATTTT.

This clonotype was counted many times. This chain's CDR3 is CASSLGASVSYEQYF. The CDR3 region has the DNA TGTGCCAGCAGCTTAGGGGCTAGCGTATCCTACGAGCAGTACTTC. This chain uses TRBV7-2 with TRBJ2-7, with D possibly matching TRBD2 (6 bases). Between the trimmed V and J ends, which lost 1 base and 1 base, there was a span of 11 bases. The germline V gene encodes CDR1 SGHTA and CDR2 FQGNSA. This CDR3 contains 15 residues.

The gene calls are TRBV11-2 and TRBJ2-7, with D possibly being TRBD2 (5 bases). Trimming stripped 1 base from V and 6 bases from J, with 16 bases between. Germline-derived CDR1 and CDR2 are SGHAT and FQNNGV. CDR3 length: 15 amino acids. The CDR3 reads CASSLARGPSSEQYF. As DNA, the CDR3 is TGTGCCAGCAGCTTAGCCCGAGGGCCTAGCTCCGAGCAGTACTTC.

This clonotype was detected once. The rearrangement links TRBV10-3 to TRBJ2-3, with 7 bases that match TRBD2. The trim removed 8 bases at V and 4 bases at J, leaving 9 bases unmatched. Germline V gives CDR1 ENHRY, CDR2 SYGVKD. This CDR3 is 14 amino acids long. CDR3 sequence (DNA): TGTGCCATCGGACTAGGGAGTTCAGCAGATACGCAGTATTTT. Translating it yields CAIGLGSSADTQYF.

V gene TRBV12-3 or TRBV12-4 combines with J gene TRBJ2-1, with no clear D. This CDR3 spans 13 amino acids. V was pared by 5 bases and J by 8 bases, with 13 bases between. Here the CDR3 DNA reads TGTGCCAGCAGTCCGACTTCTAGGGATGAGCAGTTCTTC. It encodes CASSPTSRDEQFF.

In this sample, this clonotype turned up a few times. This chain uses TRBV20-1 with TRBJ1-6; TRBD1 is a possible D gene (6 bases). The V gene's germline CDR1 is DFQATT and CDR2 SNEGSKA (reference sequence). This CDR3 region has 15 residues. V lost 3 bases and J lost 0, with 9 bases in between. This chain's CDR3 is CSASRGGSYNSPLHF. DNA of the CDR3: TGCAGTGCTAGTCGAGGGGGCTCCTATAATTCACCCCTCCACTTT.

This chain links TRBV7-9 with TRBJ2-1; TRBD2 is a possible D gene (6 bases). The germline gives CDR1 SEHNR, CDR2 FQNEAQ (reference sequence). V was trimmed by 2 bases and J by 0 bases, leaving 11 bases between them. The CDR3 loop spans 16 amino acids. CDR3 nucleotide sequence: TGTGCCAGCAGCTTAAGCGGAGGGGTCTCCTACAATGAGCAGTTCTTC. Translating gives CASSLSGGVSYNEQFF.